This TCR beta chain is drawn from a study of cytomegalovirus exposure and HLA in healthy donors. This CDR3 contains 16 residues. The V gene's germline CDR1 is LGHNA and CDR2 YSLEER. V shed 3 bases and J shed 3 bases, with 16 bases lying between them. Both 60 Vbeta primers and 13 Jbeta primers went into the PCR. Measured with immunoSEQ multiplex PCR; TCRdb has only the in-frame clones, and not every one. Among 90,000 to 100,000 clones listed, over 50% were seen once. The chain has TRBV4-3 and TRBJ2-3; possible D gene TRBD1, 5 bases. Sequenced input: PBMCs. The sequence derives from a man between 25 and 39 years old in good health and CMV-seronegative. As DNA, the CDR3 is TGCGCCAGCAGCCAGGGGCGGACGCTTGGTACAGATACGCAGTATTTT. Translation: CASSQGRTLGTDTQYF.